This is a list of T cell receptor beta chains from one sample in a study of cytomegalovirus exposure and HLA in healthy donors. TCRdb's copy holds only in-frame clones and misses some; the assay was immunoSEQ multiplex PCR. This sample yields roughly 180,000 clones, of which approximately 80% are seen a single time; just over 4.5% belongs to the top ten. Material for sequencing was PBMCs. The receptor source for this set is a woman in her 50s in good health and CMV-seropositive. Both conserved end residues are part of each CDR3. The order of the fields is D gene, V gene, J gene, clone size, CDR3 DNA, CDR3 protein. A D gene is named only where the DNA matches it firmly. For some rows the clone size is stated as once, few or many, or as a class when expanded; others skip it.

NA,TRBV18,TRBJ1-1,NA,TGTGCCAGCTCAGAGGACATGAACACTGAAGCTTTCTTT,CASSEDMNTEAFF
NA,TRBV4-3,TRBJ2-7,NA,TGCGCCAGCAGCCAAGTCCTATCCTACGAGCAGTACTTC,CASSQVLSYEQYF
TRBD2,TRBV7-3,TRBJ2-3,NA,TGTGCCAGCAGCTTAATTTCCAGGGCGGGAGGGGCAGATACGCAGTATTTT,CASSLISRAGGADTQYF
TRBD2,TRBV6-6,TRBJ2-3,once,TGTGCCAGCAGTTCCCCCGGGACTAGCGGGAAAGATACGCAGTATTTT,CASSSPGTSGKDTQYF
TRBD2,TRBV9,TRBJ2-5,NA,TGTGCCAGCAGCCAACAGCTCGGGGGGGGAGGGGGAGAGACCCAGTACTTC,CASSQQLGGGGGETQYF
TRBD1,TRBV19,TRBJ2-7,few,TGTGCCAGTAGTATTGGGCCGGGACAGGGAAGATACGAGCAGTACTTC,CASSIGPGQGRYEQYF
TRBD2,TRBV5-6,TRBJ2-5,few,TGTGCCACCGGACTAGCGATACAAGAGACCCAGTACTTC,CATGLAIQETQYF
NA,TRBV7-2,TRBJ1-3,NA,TGTGCCAGCAGCTTGCGGTCTGGAAACACCATATATTTT,CASSLRSGNTIYF
NA,TRBV7-9,TRBJ2-7,NA,TGTTCCAGCAGCTTGAACAGCTACGAGCAGTACTTC,CSSSLNSYEQYF
TRBD2,TRBV4-2,TRBJ2-1,NA,TGTGCCAGCAGCCAGGAGGGACTAGCGAGCTCCTACAATGAGCAGTTCTTC,CASSQEGLASSYNEQFF
TRBD2,TRBV5-4,TRBJ2-7,NA,TGTGCCAGCAGCTTAAATAGCGGGAGTGATTTTCCAGCCGAGCAGTACTTC,CASSLNSGSDFPAEQYF